Shown below are 10 T cell receptor beta chains from a single sample sequenced in a study of blood T cell repertoires in COVID-19. Profiled with immunoSEQ multiplex PCR; TCRdb holds only in-frame clones, not every one. The sample has about 670,000 clones; 85% to 90% are singletons. Input material: peripheral blood. The source is a woman younger than 35 with acute or convalescent COVID-19.

The chain carries TRBV6-5 and TRBJ2-3; TRBD1 aligns across 9 bases. The CDR3 is made up of 14 amino acids. The germline CDR1 and CDR2 sequences are MNHEY and SVGAGI. The V segment lost 10 bases and the J segment 4 bases; nucleotides outside the gene matches: 9. CDR3 residues: CATQTGGAPDTQYF. In nucleotides, the CDR3 is TGTGCCACTCAAACAGGGGGCGCTCCAGATACGCAGTATTTT.

The chain links TRBV5-1 to TRBJ2-2; weak D call: TRBD1 (8 bases). The CDR3 sequence is 14 residues long. CDR1 and CDR2 from the germline V gene are SGHRS and YFSETQ. V was pared by 4 bases and J by 6 bases, with 13 bases between. The CDR3 DNA follows: TGCGCCAGCAGCAATACAGGGGGGGCCGGGGAGCTGTTTTTT. It yields the protein CASSNTGGAGELFF. The entire variable domain, with the rest obtained from reference TRBV5-1 and TRBJ2-2, is as follows: KAGVTQTPRYLIKTRGQQVTLSCSPISGHRSVSWYQQTPGQGLQFLFEYFSETQRNKGNFPGRFSGRQFSNSRSEMNVSTLELGDSALYLCASSNTGGAGELFFGEGSRLTVL.

This clone appeared once. V and J are TRBV19 and TRBJ2-1, with TRBD1 matching over 9 bases. Germline values: CDR1 LNHDA, CDR2 SQIVND (reference sequence). This CDR3 has 16 residues. Trimming at V came to 5 bases and at J to 8 bases, leaving 13 bases not matched to a gene. This chain's CDR3 is CASSVPTGTGSDEQFF. CDR3 bases: TGTGCCAGTAGTGTCCCAACCGGGACAGGGTCCGATGAGCAGTTCTTC.

This rearrangement joins TRBV5-1 to TRBJ2-1, with D possibly matching TRBD2 (5 bases). This CDR3 comprises 15 residues. The ends were cut back, 4 bases at V and 9 bases at J, with 20 bases in the middle. CDR1 and CDR2 from the germline V gene are SGHRS and YFSETQ. The CDR3 nucleotides read TGCGCCAGCAGCCCCGAGGACTGGCAGGACCGTGAGCAGTTCTTC. This gives the protein CASSPEDWQDREQFF.

The chain has TRBV18 and TRBJ1-1; tentatively, D is TRBD1 (6 bases). The ends were cut back, 0 bases at V and 4 bases at J, with 6 bases in the middle. The CDR3 runs 13 residues. CDR1 KGHSH and CDR2 LQKENI come from the germline V gene. The CDR3 nucleotides are TGTGCCAGCTCACCACCACAGGGCACTGAAGCTTTCTTT. This encodes CASSPPQGTEAFF.

V usage is TRBV12-5 and J usage is TRBJ1-1, with 7 bases that match TRBD1. The CDR3 sequence is 14 residues long. Germline loops: CDR1 LGHNT, CDR2 FRNRAP. CDR3 region: CASKKRGRVTEAFF. For the CDR3, the DNA is TGTGCCAGCAAAAAAAGGGGGCGGGTCACTGAAGCTTTCTTT.

The chain recombines TRBV4-1 with TRBJ1-2, with D hard to call. The CDR3 runs 16 residues. In germline, CDR1 is MGHRA, CDR2 YSYEKL. V dropped 2 bases and J dropped 0 bases, with 13 bases sitting between them. Here the CDR3 reads CASSQPLLPANYGYTF. The CDR3 region has the DNA TGCGCCAGCAGCCAACCCCTTTTACCAGCTAACTATGGCTACACCTTC.

The chain links TRBV3-1 (or the pseudogene TRBV3-2) to TRBJ1-1, with D possibly TRBD1 on 5 matching bases. Germline V lookup: CDR1 LGHDT, CDR2 YNNKEL (reference sequence). Deletions cut 4 bases from V and 1 base from J, with 16 bases between. The CDR3 consists of 16 residues. The CDR3 protein is CASSPLRQWRNTEAFF. The CDR3 coding sequence is TGTGCCAGCAGCCCTTTACGACAGTGGAGGAACACTGAAGCTTTCTTT.

The rearrangement joins TRBV7-9 to TRBJ2-1; D call uncertain. The CDR3 sequence is 15 residues long. V was trimmed by 5 bases and J by 6 bases, leaving 17 bases between them. Germline CDR1 reads SEHNR; CDR2 reads FQNEAQ (reference sequence). The CDR3 bases are TGTGCCAGCAGCGTCACTCCTATAAGTTCCAATGAGCAGTTCTTC. Amino acid sequence: CASSVTPISSNEQFF.

The CDR3 is CASSEDRQGGNTIYF. The CDR3 DNA follows: TGTGCCAGCAGTGAGGACAGGCAGGGAGGAAACACCATATATTTT. The chain links TRBV6-1 to TRBJ1-3; 7 nucleotides line up with TRBD1. Germline CDR1 is MNHNS and CDR2 is SASEGT. CDR3 length: 15 amino acids. The trim removed 3 bases at V and 4 bases at J, leaving 6 bases unmatched.